This T cell receptor beta chain comes out of a study of T cell repertoires in cytomegalovirus infection. Across the study: In public TCR beta signatures, there were indications of both CMV infection and matching HLA type.

This clonotype has at least ten counts. Its antigen remains unknown. TCRdb processed the reads anew with MiXCR; each CDR3 protein has one entry. The sample lists roughly 700,000 distinct CDR3 sequences; around 31% were seen once. The CDR3 extends over 17 amino acids. Unmatched junction bases numbered 14, after V lost 5 bases and J lost 5 bases. Germline CDR1 is SGHTA and CDR2 is FQGNSA. The sample here was cultured PBMCs, taken from culture after CMV antigen stimulation. The TCR comes from a human donor in good health (CMV status not recorded). Some clones in this sample may be carry-over from other donors' samples. The rearrangement joins TRBV7-2 to TRBJ2-5, with 10 bases matching TRBD2. CDR3 in DNA: TGTGCCAGCAGCCCGACCGGGGTAGCGGGGGGCAGGGAGACCCAGTACTTC. This codes for CASSPTGVAGGRETQYF.